This is a list of T cell receptor beta chains from one sample in a study of technical replicates of blood from several donors. The data were produced by immunoSEQ multiplex PCR, yet TCRdb's version contains in-frame clones alone and is incomplete. The data contain tens of thousands of clones, around 88% of them seen just once; the ten biggest clones take up roughly 5.1%. The sequencing input was PBMCs. These receptors were obtained from a human donor in good health. Some clones in this sample may be carry-over from other donors' samples. The CDR3 runs from the conserved cysteine through the conserved F or W. A D gene is named only where the DNA matches it firmly. Clone size, where shown, is once, few, many, or a class for clones that have expanded.

.	TRBV12-5	TRBJ2-1	.	CASGLGTASNEQFF	TGTGCTAGTGGTTTGGGGACAGCTAGTAATGAGCAGTTCTTC
.	TRBV11-2	TRBJ2-7	TRBD1	CASSFSTGGYEQYF	TGTGCCAGCAGCTTTAGTACAGGGGGCTACGAGCAGTACTTC
.	TRBV7-2	TRBJ2-1	TRBD1	CASSNGQGRGEQFF	TGTGCCAGCAGCAACGGACAGGGGCGCGGTGAGCAGTTCTTC
.	TRBV7-9	TRBJ2-1	.	CASSSPLDRYNEQFF	TGTGCCAGCAGCTCCCCTCTCGACAGATACAATGAGCAGTTCTTC
few	TRBV6-4	TRBJ2-1	TRBD1	CASSDAPGQGLNEQFF	TGTGCCAGCAGTGACGCACCGGGACAGGGCCTCAATGAGCAGTTCTTC
.	TRBV29-1	TRBJ1-1	TRBD1	CSVGRDRYLEAFF	TGCAGCGTTGGCCGGGACAGATACCTTGAAGCTTTCTTT
.	TRBV5-5	TRBJ1-2	.	CASTPQGYYGYTF	TGTGCCAGCACCCCCCAGGGCTACTATGGCTACACCTTC
.	TRBV30	TRBJ2-3	.	CAIGSSSSRTDTQYF	TGTGCCATCGGGAGCAGTTCGTCTAGGACAGATACGCAGTATTTT
.	TRBV27	TRBJ2-3	.	CASSSVKDTQYF	TGTGCCAGCAGTTCCGTTAAAGATACGCAGTATTTT
.	TRBV19	TRBJ2-1	.	CASSVTWRAEGEQFF	TGTGCCAGTAGTGTCACGTGGAGGGCCGAGGGTGAGCAGTTCTTC
.	TRBV7-2	TRBJ2-3	.	CASSLDRSGVADTQYF	TGTGCCAGCAGCTTAGATCGTTCGGGAGTAGCAGATACGCAGTATTTT
.	TRBV5-6	TRBJ1-1	.	CASSLGGRLPTEAFF	TGTGCCAGCAGCTTGGGGGGGCGCTTACCCACTGAAGCTTTCTTT
few	TRBV7-2	TRBJ2-3	TRBD2	CASSLGQTSGGTGTQYF	TGTGCCAGCAGCTTAGGACAGACTAGCGGGGGGACGGGTACGCAGTATTTT
.	TRBV5-1	TRBJ2-6	TRBD1	CASSKVAGQGPSGANVLTF	TGCGCCAGCAGCAAGGTGGCGGGACAGGGGCCCTCTGGGGCCAACGTCCTGACTTTC
.	TRBV27	TRBJ2-2	.	CASSLSRHTGELFF	TGTGCCAGCAGTTTATCGAGGCACACCGGGGAGCTGTTTTTT
once	TRBV7-9	TRBJ1-2	TRBD1	CASTLGQGNGYTF	TGTGCCAGCACCCTAGGACAGGGGAACGGCTACACCTTC
once	TRBV2	TRBJ2-7	TRBD2	CASSVAGESYEQYF	TGTGCCAGCAGTGTAGCGGGCGAATCCTACGAGCAGTACTTC
.	TRBV5-6	TRBJ2-7	TRBD2	CASRPRTSGRRGHEQYF	TGTGCCAGCAGACCGAGGACTAGCGGGAGAAGGGGGCACGAGCAGTACTTC
.	TRBV11-2	TRBJ2-3	TRBD2	CASEREGRRTDTQYF	TGTGCCAGCGAGAGGGAGGGTCGTCGCACAGATACGCAGTATTTT
.	TRBV6-6	TRBJ2-7	.	CASSYSIGLSYEQYF	TGTGCCAGCAGTTACTCGATTGGGCTCTCCTACGAGCAGTACTTC
.	TRBV7-9	TRBJ2-7	TRBD2	CASSPGTSGKDSYEQYF	TGTGCCAGCAGCCCCGGGACTAGCGGGAAAGATTCCTACGAGCAGTACTTC
once	TRBV4-3	TRBJ2-7	.	CASSQDTGRRPYEQYF	TGCGCCAGCAGCCAAGATACAGGACGGCGGCCCTACGAGCAGTACTTC
.	TRBV6-1	TRBJ1-2	.	CASSEARGANYGYTF	TGTGCCAGCAGTGAAGCCCGGGGAGCTAACTATGGCTACACCTTC
.	TRBV19	TRBJ1-1	.	CASSVSRVNTEAFF	TGTGCCAGTAGTGTCTCACGGGTGAACACTGAAGCTTTCTTT
once	TRBV11-2	TRBJ2-4	.	CASSPSRGGLRMAKNIQYF	TGTGCCAGCAGCCCATCTCGCGGGGGCCTCCGTATGGCCAAAAACATTCAGTACTTC
.	TRBV4-2	TRBJ1-2	TRBD1	CASSQEQGVNYGYTF	TGTGCCAGCAGCCAAGAACAGGGGGTGAACTATGGCTACACCTTC
.	TRBV10-3	TRBJ2-3	TRBD2	CAISGAETSGGLEDTQYF	TGTGCCATCAGTGGGGCCGAGACTAGCGGGGGTTTGGAAGATACGCAGTATTTT
.	TRBV11-3	TRBJ2-3	TRBD2	CASSLGLAGGGDTQYF	TGTGCCAGCAGCTTGGGACTAGCGGGAGGGGGAGATACGCAGTATTTT
once	TRBV5-1	TRBJ2-7	.	CASSLTATYEQYF	TGCGCCAGCAGCTTGACTGCCACCTACGAGCAGTACTTC
.	TRBV9	TRBJ2-7	TRBD1	CASSGPDRVGEQYF	TGTGCCAGCAGCGGACCGGACAGGGTAGGGGAGCAGTACTTC
once	TRBV4-3	TRBJ2-5	.	CASSQDFGRLETQYF	TGCGCCAGCAGCCAAGATTTCGGCAGGCTGGAGACCCAGTACTTC
.	TRBV28	TRBJ2-2	.	CASSSSLGNMWTGELFF	TGTGCCAGCAGTTCTTCCTTGGGCAACATGTGGACCGGGGAGCTGTTTTTT
.	TRBV13	TRBJ2-7	.	CASSQRRQAYEQYF	TGTGCCAGCAGCCAACGGCGACAAGCCTACGAGCAGTACTTC
.	TRBV7-2	TRBJ2-1	TRBD2	CASSLAGTSVREQFF	TGTGCCAGCAGCTTAGCCGGGACTAGCGTTCGTGAGCAGTTCTTC
.	TRBV30	TRBJ2-1	.	CACFTYNEQFF	TGTGCCTGTTTCACCTACAATGAGCAGTTCTTC
once	TRBV7-2	TRBJ2-3	TRBD2	CASSSGRGTDTQYF	TGTGCCAGCAGCTCTGGGAGGGGCACAGATACGCAGTATTTT
.	TRBV5-1	TRBJ2-2	.	CASSRWAGGELFF	TGCGCCAGCAGCAGGTGGGCCGGCGGGGAGCTGTTTTTT
.	TRBV7-9	TRBJ2-7	TRBD1	CASSGRTGGTYEQYF	TGTGCCAGCAGCGGTAGGACAGGGGGAACCTACGAGCAGTACTTC
.	TRBV5-1	TRBJ2-7	TRBD1	CASSLTGGREQYF	TGCGCCAGCAGCTTGACAGGGGGCAGGGAGCAGTACTTC
few	TRBV9	TRBJ1-5	TRBD1	CASRDGQGGNKPQHF	TGTGCCAGCAGAGACGGACAGGGCGGGAATAAGCCCCAGCATTTT
.	TRBV7-2	TRBJ2-5	TRBD2	CASSLGALAGVIRQETQYF	TGTGCCAGCAGCTTAGGGGCCCTAGCGGGAGTAATTCGTCAAGAGACCCAGTACTTC
.	TRBV5-1	TRBJ2-2	TRBD1	CASSLRTGPGELFF	TGCGCCAGCAGCTTAAGGACAGGGCCCGGGGAGCTGTTTTTT
once	TRBV11-2	TRBJ2-1	.	CASSLVRGYNEQFF	TGTGCCAGCAGCTTAGTCAGGGGTTACAATGAGCAGTTCTTC
.	TRBV7-3	TRBJ2-3	.	CASSAVKDTQYF	TGTGCCAGCAGCGCGGTTAAGGATACGCAGTATTTT
.	TRBV7-2	TRBJ2-4	.	CASSLNGDIQYF	TGTGCCAGCAGCTTAAATGGAGACATTCAGTACTTC
.	TRBV15	TRBJ2-7	.	CATSFGYEQYF	TGTGCCACCAGCTTCGGGTACGAGCAGTACTTC
.	TRBV30	TRBJ1-2	.	CAWNRGLYYGYTF	TGTGCCTGGAACCGGGGATTATACTATGGCTACACCTTC
few	TRBV10-3	TRBJ1-6	TRBD1	CATQGQGVTPLHF	TGTGCCACTCAGGGACAGGGGGTAACACCCCTCCACTTT
once	TRBV5-1	TRBJ2-7	.	CASSLDPGKDEQYF	TGCGCCAGCAGCTTGGATCCAGGGAAAGACGAGCAGTACTTC
.	TRBV16	TRBJ1-5	.	CASSQSAGGSNQPQHF	TGTGCCAGCAGCCAATCCGCCGGAGGTAGCAATCAGCCCCAGCATTTT
.	TRBV7-8	TRBJ2-1	TRBD1	CASRNRDRGLDEQFF	TGTGCCAGCAGGAACCGGGACAGGGGTCTCGACGAGCAGTTCTTC
.	TRBV11-3	TRBJ2-5	.	CASSLGGEETQYF	TGTGCCAGCAGCTTAGGCGGTGAAGAGACCCAGTACTTC
.	TRBV11-2	TRBJ1-5	.	CASSIAGYSNQPQHF	TGTGCCAGCAGCATAGCAGGCTATAGCAATCAGCCCCAGCATTTT
.	TRBV5-1	TRBJ2-7	TRBD2	CASSHGREQYF	TGCGCCAGCAGCCACGGGAGGGAGCAGTACTTC
.	TRBV4-2	TRBJ2-2	.	CASSQGMQAANTGELFF	TGTGCCAGCAGCCAAGGTATGCAGGCAGCGAACACCGGGGAGCTGTTTTTT
.	TRBV10-3	TRBJ1-1	TRBD1	CATRQGNTEAFF	TGTGCCACCAGACAGGGGAACACTGAAGCTTTCTTT
.	TRBV4-3	TRBJ2-1	.	CASSPQSETIAYNEQFF	TGCGCCAGCAGCCCCCAGTCGGAGACTATAGCCTACAATGAGCAGTTCTTC
once	TRBV30	TRBJ2-2	.	CAWSPGHGRGELFF	TGTGCCTGGAGCCCAGGGCATGGCAGGGGGGAGCTGTTTTTT
.	TRBV7-2	TRBJ1-1	.	CASSLQADMNTEAFF	TGTGCCAGCAGCTTACAGGCAGACATGAACACTGAAGCTTTCTTT